A selection of T cell receptor beta chains follows, all from one sample in a study of CD8+ T cells in alopecia areata. Profiled with immunoSEQ multiplex PCR; TCRdb holds only in-frame clones, not every one. Seen here are some 130,000 clones, roughly three fifths observed once, and the top ten hold less than 5.5%. The sequencing used CD4+ T cells sorted from blood, collected at week 0. These receptors all stem from a human donor with alopecia areata. Each CDR3 is given with its conserved first and last residue. The D gene is left open where the match is weak. Not every row has a clone size; where given, it reads once, few, many or a size class.

size	V	D	J	DNA	CDR3
NA	TRBV4-2	NA	TRBJ2-7	TGTGCCAGCAGCCACCAGGGGCCCTCCTACGAGCAGTACTTC	CASSHQGPSYEQYF
few	TRBV19	NA	TRBJ1-1	TGTGCCACCAATATGCGCGGTTTTGGCACTGAAGCTTTCTTT	CATNMRGFGTEAFF
NA	TRBV4-3	TRBD1	TRBJ2-7	TGCGCCAGCAGCCAAGAAGCACAGGGGACCTACGAGCAGTACTTC	CASSQEAQGTYEQYF
few	TRBV27	NA	TRBJ1-1	TGTGCCAGCAGATCGGTCGGATTTCGGACTGAAGCTTTCTTT	CASRSVGFRTEAFF
NA	TRBV29-1	NA	TRBJ2-7	TGCAGCGTCTCTTCTGGCCACGAGCAGTACTTC	CSVSSGHEQYF
NA	TRBV6-5	TRBD2	TRBJ2-2	TGTGCCAGCAGTGTCGGGGGGTCCGGGGAGCTGTTTTTT	CASSVGGSGELFF
NA	TRBV7-2	NA	TRBJ2-1	TGTGCCAGCAGCTTATCCCTCAATGAGCAGTTCTTC	CASSLSLNEQFF
NA	TRBV18	TRBD2	TRBJ2-3	TGTGCCAGCTATAGCGGGGCCAGCACAGATACGCAGTATTTT	CASYSGASTDTQYF
NA	TRBV5-1	NA	TRBJ2-2	TGCGCCAGCAGCTTGGGAATCGGGGAGCTGTTTTTT	CASSLGIGELFF
few	TRBV4-3	NA	TRBJ2-3	TGCGCCAGCAGCCAAGTCGGTCGCAGCACAGATACGCAGTATTTT	CASSQVGRSTDTQYF
NA	TRBV2	NA	TRBJ2-7	TGTGCCAGCTTGCGGCTCCTAAACTCCTACGAGCAGTACTTC	CASLRLLNSYEQYF
NA	TRBV7-2	NA	TRBJ2-7	TGTGCCAGCAGCACACAGAGGGCCAGGGCCGGTTTTCACGAGCAGTACTTC	CASSTQRARAGFHEQYF
NA	TRBV25-1	NA	TRBJ1-5	TGTGCCAGCAGTGAATACGGGGGGGAGCCCCAGCATTTT	CASSEYGGEPQHF
NA	TRBV30	NA	TRBJ1-5	TGTGCCTGGAGTGTACACCGGGACAAGCCCCAGCATTTT	CAWSVHRDKPQHF
NA	TRBV27	NA	TRBJ2-1	TGTGCCAGCCGACGGGGGCGCTCCTACAATGAGCAGTTCTTC	CASRRGRSYNEQFF
NA	TRBV5-1	TRBD2	TRBJ2-5	TGCGCCAGCAGCTTGGGTCTAGCGGCCACCGAGACCCAGTACTTC	CASSLGLAATETQYF
NA	TRBV4-3	TRBD1	TRBJ1-1	TGCGCCAGCAGCCAAGATACAGGGGTCCGGAACACTGAAGCTTTCTTT	CASSQDTGVRNTEAFF
NA	TRBV28	NA	TRBJ1-1	TGTGCCAGCAGTTTATCCCCAGGACAGCTCACTGAAGCTTTCTTT	CASSLSPGQLTEAFF
NA	TRBV7-9	NA	TRBJ2-7	TGTGCCAGCAGCTCCCCAACGCCTCCTAAGAAGCAGTACTTC	CASSSPTPPKKQYF
few	TRBV29-1	NA	TRBJ2-3	TGCAGCGGCAGGGATCCGGCAGATACGCAGTATTTT	CSGRDPADTQYF
NA	TRBV30	TRBD1	TRBJ2-7	TGTGCCTGGAGTGTAGGGACAGGCCGCTCCTACGAGCAGTACTTC	CAWSVGTGRSYEQYF
NA	TRBV7-9	TRBD2	TRBJ2-2	TGTGCCATCTTATTAGGACTAGCAAACACCGGGGAGCTGTTTTTT	CAILLGLANTGELFF
NA	TRBV18	NA	TRBJ2-3	TGTGCCAGCTCACTCGACCGACGCACAGATACGCAGTATTTT	CASSLDRRTDTQYF
NA	TRBV7-9	NA	TRBJ2-3	TGTGCCAGCAGCTTAGAGGGGACCGAGAGCACAGATACGCAGTATTTT	CASSLEGTESTDTQYF
NA	TRBV5-1	NA	TRBJ1-1	TGCGCCAGCAGCTTTGGGGGCACTGAAGCTTTCTTT	CASSFGGTEAFF
NA	TRBV6-6	NA	TRBJ2-5	TGTGCCAGCAGACGGGACCGCAAGGAGACCCAGTACTTC	CASRRDRKETQYF
NA	TRBV29-1	NA	TRBJ1-2	TGCAGCGTCTCCACAACTAACTATGGCTACACCTTC	CSVSTTNYGYTF
few	TRBV2	NA	TRBJ1-1	TGTGCCAGCCCTGCAGGGGAGCAATACATGAACACTGAAGCTTTCTTT	CASPAGEQYMNTEAFF